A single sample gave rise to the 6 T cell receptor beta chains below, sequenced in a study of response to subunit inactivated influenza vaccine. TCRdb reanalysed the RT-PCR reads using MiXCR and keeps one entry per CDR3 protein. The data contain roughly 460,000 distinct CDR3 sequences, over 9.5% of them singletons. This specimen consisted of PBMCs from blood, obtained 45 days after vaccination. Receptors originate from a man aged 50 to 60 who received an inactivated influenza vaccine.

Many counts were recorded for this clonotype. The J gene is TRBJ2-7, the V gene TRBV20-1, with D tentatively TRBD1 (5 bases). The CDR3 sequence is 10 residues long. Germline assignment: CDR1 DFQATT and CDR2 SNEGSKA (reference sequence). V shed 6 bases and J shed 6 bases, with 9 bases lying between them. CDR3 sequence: CSAPRVEQYF. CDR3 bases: TGCAGTGCCCCCAGGGTCGAGCAGTACTTC.

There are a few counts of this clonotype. The CDR3 loop reads CSATTGVTEAFF. CDR3 DNA: TGCAGTGCTACTACAGGGGTAACTGAAGCTTTCTTT. The chain combines TRBV20-1 with TRBJ1-1, with TRBD1 matching over 7 bases. This CDR3 spans 12 amino acids. CDR1 is DFQATT and CDR2 is SNEGSKA in the germline V gene (reference sequence). V shed 4 bases and J 5 bases; nucleotides not matched to a gene: 4.

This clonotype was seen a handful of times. The chain's CDR3 is CASSPVAGGYWFRMNTEAFF. Written as DNA, the CDR3 is TGTGCCAGCAGCCCCGTGGCAGGGGGCTACTGGTTTAGGATGAACACTGAAGCTTTCTTT. The V gene is TRBV28, the J gene TRBJ1-1, with 8 nucleotides matching TRBD1. Germline V CDR1 and CDR2: MDHEN, SYDVKM. The junction had 21 bases not matched to a gene; V was cut back by 6 bases and J by 0 bases. The CDR3 loop spans 20 amino acids.

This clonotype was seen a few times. The CDR3 is CASTFGQSNQPQHF. The CDR3 DNA follows: TGTGCCAGCACCTTCGGACAGTCCAATCAGCCCCAGCATTTT. The chain links TRBV12-3 or TRBV12-4 to TRBJ1-5; D is perhaps TRBD1 (6 bases). Trimming took 7 bases from V and 3 from J, leaving 13 bases between them. The CDR3 has 14 residues.

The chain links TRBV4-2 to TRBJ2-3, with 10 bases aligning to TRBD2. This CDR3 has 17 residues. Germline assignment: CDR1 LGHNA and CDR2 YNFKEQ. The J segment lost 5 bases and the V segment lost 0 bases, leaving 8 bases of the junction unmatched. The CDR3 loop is CASSQDWTSGAIDTQYF. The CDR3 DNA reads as TGTGCCAGCAGCCAAGACTGGACTAGCGGCGCAATAGATACGCAGTATTTT.

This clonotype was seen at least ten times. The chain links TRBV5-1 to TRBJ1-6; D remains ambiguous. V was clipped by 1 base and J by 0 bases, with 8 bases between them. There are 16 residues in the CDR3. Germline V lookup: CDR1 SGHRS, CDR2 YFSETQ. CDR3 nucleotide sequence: TGCGCCAGCAGCTTGCGGGGTAGCTCCTATAATTCACCCCTCCACTTT. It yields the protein CASSLRGSSYNSPLHF.